This T cell receptor (beta chain) was profiled in a study of post-analysis software for immune sequencing data. In the study overall: Several disease courses (relapsing-remitting, secondary progressive and progressive-relapsing) of multiple sclerosis were included.

With respect to this clonotype: Its antigen is not known.

Findings of the study overall: Higher frequency in patients than in controls was seen for about five TRBV segments, with TRBV5-6, TRBV5-1 and TRBV20-1 among them. F measure showed strong co-clustering of same-batch samples.

TCR beta cDNA libraries had unique molecular identifiers. Researchers reported 400,000 to 550,000 cDNA molecules coming from roughly 0.93 to 9.6 million T cells. TCRdb analysed the PCR reads with MiXCR anew, one entry per CDR3 protein. This sample has about 460,000 distinct CDR3 sequences, with 40% to 55% found just once. CDR1 and CDR2 from the germline V gene are SEHNR and FQNEAQ (reference sequence). With 5 bases removed from V and 3 bases from J, the gap between germline ends came to 16 bases. This CDR3 has 15 amino acids. The chain is built from TRBV7-9 and TRBJ1-1, with D tentatively TRBD1 (6 bases). The source material was blood. The sequence was obtained from a girl aged 5 to 17 with multiple sclerosis. In DNA form, the CDR3 reads TGTGCCAGCAGCCAGGACAGCCGGGGTTACACTGAAGCTTTCTTT. Protein: CASSQDSRGYTEAFF.